This entry features one TCR beta chain sequence. Its antigen remains unidentified. This entry comes from a study of radiation and T cells in renal cell carcinoma. Study-wide results and limits: Dominant CDR3 motifs occupied more repertoire in irradiated than control tumors.

This CDR3 spans 16 amino acids. Germline V gene data show CDR1 as SEHNR and CDR2 as FQNEAQ (reference sequence). V was pared by 4 bases and J by 6 bases, with 11 bases of the junction left unmatched. Stated treatment: 15 Gy SBRT to primary tumor, nephrectomy 4 weeks later. Nephrectomy followed 15 Gy stereotactic body radiation by 4 weeks. The patient's renal cell carcinoma had clear cell pathology. The assay was immunoSEQ multiplex PCR, and TCRdb's table has in-frame clones only and misses some. This sample has about 20,000 clones, with 40% to 55% found just once. The TCR originated in a woman between 50 and 59 years old with renal cell carcinoma. The V and J genes are TRBV7-9 and TRBJ2-1; 8 nucleotides align to TRBD2. The sample here was tumor tissue, taken from a patient whose treatment included radiotherapy and nephrectomy. The CDR3 reads CASSSPGTGGRNEQFF. Here the CDR3 DNA reads TGTGCCAGCAGCTCGCCCGGCACGGGGGGGCGCAATGAGCAGTTCTTC.